Included here is one T cell receptor beta chain sequence, with context. In germline, CDR1 is SGHRS, CDR2 YFSETQ. The CDR3 is 12 residues long. Trimming cost V 4 bases and J 8 bases, with 10 bases left between them. The source of the sample is a study of blood T cells in healthy people across ages. Using a J-beta primer mix together with a sample-barcoded 5' primer, a second PCR was run for roughly 6 to 11 cycles. MiXCR, applied by TCRdb to the 5' RACE reads, yields one record per CDR3 protein. The data show more than 900,000 distinct CDR3 sequences, under 30% seen once. The same sample was also studied in work on T cells of mothers and their children. That source notes: Thymic selection molds TCR recombination products alike in related and unrelated pairs.

Sequencing was performed on blood. The receptor was isolated from a girl under 10 years old in good health. The chain joins TRBV5-1 to TRBJ2-1; perhaps TRBD2 as D (6 bases). As DNA, the CDR3 is TGCGCCAGCAGCCTCCCTAGCGATGAGCAGTTCTTC. Protein product: CASSLPSDEQFF.